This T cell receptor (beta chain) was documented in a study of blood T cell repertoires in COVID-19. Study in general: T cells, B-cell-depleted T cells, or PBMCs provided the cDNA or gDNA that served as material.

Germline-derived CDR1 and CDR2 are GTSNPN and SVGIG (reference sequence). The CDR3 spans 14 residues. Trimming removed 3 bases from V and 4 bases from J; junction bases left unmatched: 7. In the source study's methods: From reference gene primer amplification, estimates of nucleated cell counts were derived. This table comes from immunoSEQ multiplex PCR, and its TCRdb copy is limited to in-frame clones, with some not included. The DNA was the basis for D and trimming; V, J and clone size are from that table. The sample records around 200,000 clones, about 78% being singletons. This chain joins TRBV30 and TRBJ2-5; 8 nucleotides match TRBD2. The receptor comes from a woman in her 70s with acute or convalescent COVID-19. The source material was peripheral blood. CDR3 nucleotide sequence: TGTGCCTGGAGATTTGGTAGCGGGGCAGAGACCCAGTACTTC. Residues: CAWRFGSGAETQYF.